This T cell receptor (beta chain) was retrieved from a study of blood T cell repertoires in COVID-19. Study at large: Sites across the United States, Italy and Spain contributed samples from acute and convalescent COVID-19. PBMCs, B-cell-depleted T cells, or T cells were the source of the cDNA or gDNA that made up the material.

V was clipped by 10 bases and J by 4 bases, with 18 bases between them. The CDR3 length is 14 residues. Germline loops: CDR1 SNHLY, CDR2 FYNNEI. Per the original data handling: Reference gene primers were amplified, and this amplification served to estimate nucleated cell counts. Some clones are missing from TCRdb's copy, which holds only in-frame ones; the method was immunoSEQ multiplex PCR. From that table come the V and J calls and clone size; the DNA was used to work out D and trimming. The sample lists about 480,000 clones, 89% seen once, with around 0.95% in the top ten. Patients from Seattle were sampled longitudinally, starting during active infection.

The sequencing sample was made of peripheral blood. The receptor was isolated from a man younger than 35 with COVID-19, enrolled during active disease. J is TRBJ2-3 and V is TRBV2; the D gene is possibly TRBD2 (6 bases). As DNA, the CDR3 is TGTGCCACCTCACCGGGACTTTCATCAGATACGCAGTATTTT. It specifies CATSPGLSSDTQYF.